This T cell receptor beta chain comes out of a study of cytotoxic CD8 clonotypes in ibrutinib-treated CLL. On the study more broadly: Samples showed on average around 260,000 productive templates and roughly 90,000 productive rearrangements.

CDR3 size: 15 residues. As for this clone: Its target is not known.

Assay used: immunoSEQ multiplex PCR; TCRdb lists only in-frame clones, some missing. Found here are 300,000 or so clones, approximately 67% of them singletons; the top ten hold under 8%. Whole-study results and caveats: Clonality rose at ibrutinib response, held steady in sustained remission, and fell toward baseline at progression. Sampling time points were not equivalent between sustained-remission and progressing patients.

This rearrangement joins TRBV21-1 to TRBJ2-5. TRBV21-1 is listed as a pseudogene. The origin of this receptor is a human donor with chronic lymphocytic leukemia. The material was PBMCs, obtained after 36 months of ibrutinib treatment. CDR3 DNA: TGTGCCAGCAGGATTCCCCCGGCAGAGCAAGAGACCCAGTACTTC. It specifies CASRIPPAEQETQYF.